The rows below give T cell receptor beta chains drawn from one sample of a study of OX40 agonist ivuxolimab in advanced cancers. TCRdb's table, derived via immunoSEQ multiplex PCR, lists solely in-frame clones and lacks some. The top ten clones hold roughly 0.98% of a sample with 60,000 to 85,000 clones, 88% of them seen once. Here the sequenced sample was CD4+ or CD8+ T cells sorted from blood, taken in a trial of the OX40 agonist ivuxolimab. These receptors were collected from an adult with an advanced solid tumor such as melanoma, head and neck, liver or kidney cancer. Both conserved end residues are trimmed from each CDR3. The D gene is left open where the match is weak.

V,D,CDR3
TRBV21-1,NA,ASRHRETGASYEQY
TRBV9,TRBD2,ASSTVGWSKTSLDNEQF
TRBV21-1,NA,ASRGDRTISYEQY
TRBV6-5,TRBD1,ASSPTGNEQY
TRBV5-1,NA,ASSPPAKGNTIY
TRBV15,NA,ATSRDFAGELF
TRBV19,TRBD2,ASSIGRGTSGPKIPNTGELF
TRBV10-3,NA,AISESWGSGELF
TRBV5-1,NA,ASSKLRVASETQY
TRBV2,NA,ASSSRGTGELF
TRBV10-3,NA,AISEDGTYGYT
TRBV5-5,NA,ASSSGQIYEQY
TRBV27,NA,ASSSAGTNYGYT
TRBV7-2,NA,ASSLVGGPSYEQY
TRBV6-5,NA,ASGSRGEKLF
TRBV28,TRBD1,ASIAGGTYSGANVLT
TRBV4-1,NA,ASSQAGKGTGELF
TRBV7-2,NA,ASSRGATYEQY
TRBV30,NA,AWRRSGANYGYT
TRBV30,NA,AWRGGTQETQY
TRBV4-1,NA,ASSPRGGSSYNSPLH
TRBV2,NA,ASRVTRELGEAF
TRBV5-1,NA,ASSGVNYGYT
TRBV18,TRBD2,ASSPRSGRQKRQETQY
TRBV7-8,NA,ASSLEQASTGELF
TRBV6-5,TRBD1,ASSWTGNYEQY
TRBV2,TRBD1,ASSPTLRGDYGYT
TRBV12-5,NA,ASGLWGGQETQY
TRBV7-2,TRBD2,ASSLGLLGLAANNEQF
TRBV2,NA,ASSLGPPEQPQH
TRBV19,NA,ASSSRRRGNQPQH
TRBV7-9,NA,ASSPREERDSGANVLT
TRBV12-2,NA,ASRRQGSYEQY
TRBV4-2,TRBD1,ASSPFLTGTNTGELF
TRBV7-9,NA,ASSGGLNEKLF
TRBV5-1,TRBD2,ASRREGPRTDTQY
TRBV12-5,TRBD2,ASGLGGGRDQETQY
TRBV6-1,NA,ASSRPGELF
TRBV30,NA,AWSRGGNTEAF
TRBV7-2,TRBD1,ASSDTWGNRGQNTEAF
TRBV5-1,NA,ASSGSGEQY
TRBV5-1,TRBD2,ASSPERGNYEQY